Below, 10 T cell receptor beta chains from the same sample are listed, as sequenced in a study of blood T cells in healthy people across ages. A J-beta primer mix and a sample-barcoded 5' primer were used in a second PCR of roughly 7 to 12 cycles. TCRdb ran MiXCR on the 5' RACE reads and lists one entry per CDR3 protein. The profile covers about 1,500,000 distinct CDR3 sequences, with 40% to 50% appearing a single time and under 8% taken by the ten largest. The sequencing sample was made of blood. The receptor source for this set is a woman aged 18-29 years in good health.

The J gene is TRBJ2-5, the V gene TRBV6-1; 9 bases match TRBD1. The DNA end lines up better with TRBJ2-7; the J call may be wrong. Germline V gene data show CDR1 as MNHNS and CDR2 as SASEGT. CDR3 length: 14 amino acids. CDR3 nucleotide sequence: TGTGCCAGCGCCGGCGGGGACAGGGCCTACGAGCAGTACTTC. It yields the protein CASAGGDRAYEQYF.

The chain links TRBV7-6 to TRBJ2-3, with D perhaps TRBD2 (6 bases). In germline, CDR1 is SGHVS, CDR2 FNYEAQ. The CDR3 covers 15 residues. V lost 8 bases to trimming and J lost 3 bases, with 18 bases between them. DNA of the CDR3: TGTGCCAGCGGGGGTAAGGAGGGCCGGACAGATACGCAGTATTTT. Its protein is CASGGKEGRTDTQYF.

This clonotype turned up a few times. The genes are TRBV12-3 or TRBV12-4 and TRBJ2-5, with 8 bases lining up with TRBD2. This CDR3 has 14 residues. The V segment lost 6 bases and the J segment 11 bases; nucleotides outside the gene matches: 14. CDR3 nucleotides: TGTGCCAGCAGCCTGGGGAGCGGGAGCACCAAGCAGTACTTC. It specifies CASSLGSGSTKQYF.

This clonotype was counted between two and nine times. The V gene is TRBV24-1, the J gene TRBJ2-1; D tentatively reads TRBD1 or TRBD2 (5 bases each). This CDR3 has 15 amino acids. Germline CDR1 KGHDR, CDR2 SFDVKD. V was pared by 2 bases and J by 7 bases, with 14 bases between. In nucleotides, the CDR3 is TGTGCCACCAGTGATTGGGACCAAGGGAAGAATGAGCAGTTCTTC. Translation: CATSDWDQGKNEQFF.

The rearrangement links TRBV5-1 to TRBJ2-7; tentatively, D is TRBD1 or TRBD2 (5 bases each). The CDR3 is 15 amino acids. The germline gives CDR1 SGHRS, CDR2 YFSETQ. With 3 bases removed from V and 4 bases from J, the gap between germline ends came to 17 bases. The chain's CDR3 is CASSYRDGKIYEQYF. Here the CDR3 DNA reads TGCGCCAGCAGCTACCGGGACGGGAAGATTTACGAGCAGTACTTC.

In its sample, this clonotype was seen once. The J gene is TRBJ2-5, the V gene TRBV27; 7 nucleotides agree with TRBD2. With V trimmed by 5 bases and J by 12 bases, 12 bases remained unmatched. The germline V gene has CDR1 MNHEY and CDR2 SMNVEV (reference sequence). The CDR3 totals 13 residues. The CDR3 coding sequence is TGTGCCAGCAGTGCGGGCGGAGCGGGGTACAAGTACTTC. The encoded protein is CASSAGGAGYKYF.

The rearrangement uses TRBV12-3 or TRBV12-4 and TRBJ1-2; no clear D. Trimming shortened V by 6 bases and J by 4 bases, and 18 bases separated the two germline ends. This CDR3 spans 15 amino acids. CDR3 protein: CASSAVHRAVYGYTF. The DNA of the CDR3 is TGTGCCAGCAGCGCCGTACATAGGGCGGTCTATGGCTACACCTTC.

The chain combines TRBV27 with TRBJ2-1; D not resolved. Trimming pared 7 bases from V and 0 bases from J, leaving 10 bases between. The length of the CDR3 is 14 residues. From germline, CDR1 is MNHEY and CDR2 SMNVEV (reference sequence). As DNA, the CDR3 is TGTGCCAGCATTAGACCGGGCTCCTACAATGAGCAGTTCTTC. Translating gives CASIRPGSYNEQFF.

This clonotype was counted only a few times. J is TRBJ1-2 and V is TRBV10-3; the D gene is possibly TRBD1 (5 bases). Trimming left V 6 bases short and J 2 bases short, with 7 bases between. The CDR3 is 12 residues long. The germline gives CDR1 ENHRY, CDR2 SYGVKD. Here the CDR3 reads CAIRDTNYGYTF. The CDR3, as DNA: TGTGCCATCAGGGACACAAACTATGGCTACACCTTC.

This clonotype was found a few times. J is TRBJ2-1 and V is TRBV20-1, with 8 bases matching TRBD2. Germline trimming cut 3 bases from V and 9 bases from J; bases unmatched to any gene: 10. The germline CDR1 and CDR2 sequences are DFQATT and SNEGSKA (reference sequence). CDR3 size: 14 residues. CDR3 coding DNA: TGCAGTGCTAGGTTCGGGACTAGTGGTACTGAGCAGTTCTTC. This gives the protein CSARFGTSGTEQFF.